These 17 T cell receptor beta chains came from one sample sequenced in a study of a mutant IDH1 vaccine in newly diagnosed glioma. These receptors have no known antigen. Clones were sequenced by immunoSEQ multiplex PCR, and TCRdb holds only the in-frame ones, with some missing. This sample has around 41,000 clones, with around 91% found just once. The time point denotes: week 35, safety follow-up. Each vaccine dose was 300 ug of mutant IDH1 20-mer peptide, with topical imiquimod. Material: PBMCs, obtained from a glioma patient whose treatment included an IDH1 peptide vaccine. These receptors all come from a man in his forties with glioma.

The CDR3 spells CASSFTGTGKQETQYF. The CDR3 bases are TGTGCCAGCAGTTTTACCGGGACAGGTAAACAAGAGACCCAGTACTTC. V gene TRBV28 combines with J gene TRBJ2-5; TRBD1 matches at 8 bases. J was trimmed by 2 bases and V by 3 bases; bases with no gene match: 8. Germline CDR1 and CDR2: MDHEN and SYDVKM. CDR3 length: 16 amino acids.

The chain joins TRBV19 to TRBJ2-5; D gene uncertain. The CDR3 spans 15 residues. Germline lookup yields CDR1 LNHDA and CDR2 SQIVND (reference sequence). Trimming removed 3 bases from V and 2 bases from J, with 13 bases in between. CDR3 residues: CASSISAATQETQYF. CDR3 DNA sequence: TGTGCCAGTAGTATTTCCGCGGCTACGCAAGAGACCCAGTACTTC.

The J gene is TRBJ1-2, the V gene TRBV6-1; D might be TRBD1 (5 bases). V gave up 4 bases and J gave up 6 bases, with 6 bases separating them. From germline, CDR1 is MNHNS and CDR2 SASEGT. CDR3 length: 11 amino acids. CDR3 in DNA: TGTGCCAGCAGTGTCAGGGATGGCTACACCTTC. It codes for CASSVRDGYTF.

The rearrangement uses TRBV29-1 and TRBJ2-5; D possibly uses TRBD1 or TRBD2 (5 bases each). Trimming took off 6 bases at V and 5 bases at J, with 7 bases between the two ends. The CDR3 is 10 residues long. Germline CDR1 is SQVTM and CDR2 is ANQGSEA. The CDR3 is CSVGEETQYF. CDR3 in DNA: TGCAGCGTGGGGGAGGAGACCCAGTACTTC.

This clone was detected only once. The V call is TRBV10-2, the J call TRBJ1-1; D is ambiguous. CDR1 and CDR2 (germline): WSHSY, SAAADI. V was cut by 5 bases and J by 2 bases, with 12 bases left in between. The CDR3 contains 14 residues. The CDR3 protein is CASSPADVNTEAFF. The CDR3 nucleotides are TGCGCCAGCAGTCCCGCCGACGTTAACACTGAAGCTTTCTTT.

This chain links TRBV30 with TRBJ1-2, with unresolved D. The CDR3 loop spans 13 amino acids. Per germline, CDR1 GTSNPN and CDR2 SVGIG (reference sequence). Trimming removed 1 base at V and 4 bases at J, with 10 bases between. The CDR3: CAWSEDRRYGYTF. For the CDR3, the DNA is TGTGCCTGGAGTGAGGATCGACGCTATGGCTACACCTTC.

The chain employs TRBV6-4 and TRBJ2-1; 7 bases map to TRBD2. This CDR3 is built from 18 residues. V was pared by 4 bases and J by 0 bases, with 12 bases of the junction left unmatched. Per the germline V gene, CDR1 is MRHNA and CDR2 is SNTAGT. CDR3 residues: CASSASMGGLSSYNEQFF. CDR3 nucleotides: TGTGCCAGCAGTGCCTCTATGGGGGGACTAAGCTCCTACAATGAGCAGTTCTTC.

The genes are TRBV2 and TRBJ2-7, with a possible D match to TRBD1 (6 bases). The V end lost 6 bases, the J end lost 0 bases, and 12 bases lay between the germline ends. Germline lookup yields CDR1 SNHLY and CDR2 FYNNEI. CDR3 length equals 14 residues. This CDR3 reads CASRLQGSSYEQYV. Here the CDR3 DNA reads TGTGCCAGCAGACTACAGGGTAGCTCCTACGAGCAGTACGTC.

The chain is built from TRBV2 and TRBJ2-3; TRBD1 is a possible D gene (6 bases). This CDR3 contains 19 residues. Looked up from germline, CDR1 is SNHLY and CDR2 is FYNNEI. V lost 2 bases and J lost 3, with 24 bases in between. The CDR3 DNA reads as TGTGCCAGCAGTGAAAGGGGCAGGGGCTTCCCTTTAGGGACAGATACGCAGTATTTT. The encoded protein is CASSERGRGFPLGTDTQYF.

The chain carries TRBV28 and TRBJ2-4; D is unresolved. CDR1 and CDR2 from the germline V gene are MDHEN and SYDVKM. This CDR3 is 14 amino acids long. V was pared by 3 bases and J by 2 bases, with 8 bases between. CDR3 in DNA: TGTGCCAGCAGTTTTGTCTTACCCAAAAACATTCAGTACTTC. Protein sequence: CASSFVLPKNIQYF.

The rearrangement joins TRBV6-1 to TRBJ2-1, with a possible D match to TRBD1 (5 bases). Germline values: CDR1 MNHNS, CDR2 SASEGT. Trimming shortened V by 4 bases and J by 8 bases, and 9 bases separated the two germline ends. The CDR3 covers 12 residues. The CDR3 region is CASSAQGHEQFF. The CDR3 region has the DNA TGTGCCAGCAGTGCTCAGGGCCATGAGCAGTTCTTC.

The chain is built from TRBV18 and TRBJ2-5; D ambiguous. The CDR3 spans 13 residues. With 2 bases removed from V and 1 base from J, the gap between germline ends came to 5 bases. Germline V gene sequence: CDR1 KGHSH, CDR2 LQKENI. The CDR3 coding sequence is TGTGCCAGCTCACCAGACTCCCAAGAGACCCAGTACTTC. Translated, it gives CASSPDSQETQYF.

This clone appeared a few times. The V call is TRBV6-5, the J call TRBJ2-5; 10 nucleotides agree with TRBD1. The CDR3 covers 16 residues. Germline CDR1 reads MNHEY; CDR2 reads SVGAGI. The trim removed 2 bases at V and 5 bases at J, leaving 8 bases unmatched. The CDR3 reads CASSYQPTGGRETQYF. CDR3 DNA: TGTGCCAGCAGTTACCAGCCGACAGGGGGCCGTGAGACCCAGTACTTC.

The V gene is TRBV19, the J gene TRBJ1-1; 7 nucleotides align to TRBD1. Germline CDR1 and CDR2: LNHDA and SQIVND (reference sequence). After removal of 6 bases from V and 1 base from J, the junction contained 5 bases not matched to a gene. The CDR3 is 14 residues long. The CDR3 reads CASSRGQWNTEAFF. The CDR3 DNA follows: TGTGCCAGTAGCCGGGGACAGTGGAACACTGAAGCTTTCTTT.

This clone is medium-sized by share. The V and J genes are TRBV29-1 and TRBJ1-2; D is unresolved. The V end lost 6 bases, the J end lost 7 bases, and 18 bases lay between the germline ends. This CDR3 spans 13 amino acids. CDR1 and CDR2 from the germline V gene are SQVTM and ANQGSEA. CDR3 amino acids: CSVGRLQEGGYTF. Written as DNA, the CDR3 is TGCAGCGTCGGACGGCTGCAGGAGGGTGGCTACACCTTC.

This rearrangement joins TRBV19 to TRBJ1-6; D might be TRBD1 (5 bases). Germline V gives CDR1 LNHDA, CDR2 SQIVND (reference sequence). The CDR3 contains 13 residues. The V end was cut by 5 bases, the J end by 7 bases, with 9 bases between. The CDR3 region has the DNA TGTGCCAGTAGTCGGGGGATGAATTCACCCCTCCACTTT. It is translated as CASSRGMNSPLHF.

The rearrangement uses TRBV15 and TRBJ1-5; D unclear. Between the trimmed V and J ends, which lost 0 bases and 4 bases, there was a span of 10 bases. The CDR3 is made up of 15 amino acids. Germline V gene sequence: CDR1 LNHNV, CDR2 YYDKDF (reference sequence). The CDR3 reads CATSRDGTENQPQHF. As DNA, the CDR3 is TGTGCCACCAGCAGAGATGGTACGGAGAATCAGCCCCAGCATTTT. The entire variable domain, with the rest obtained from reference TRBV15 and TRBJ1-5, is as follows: DAMVIQNPRYQVTQFGKPVTLSCSQTLNHNVMYWYQQKSSQAPKLLFHYYDKDFNNEADTPDNFQSRRPNTSFCFLDIRSPGLGDTAMYLCATSRDGTENQPQHFGDGTRLSIL.